This T cell receptor (beta chain) appears in the sequencing data of a study of regulatory T cells in long-lasting Graves disease. This clonotype was detected only once. The time point is: newly diagnosed GD, antithyroid drugs for less than 3 months. Researchers made the TCR library from RNA that was extracted from PBMCs. Building of the TCR beta libraries involved iRepertoire HTBI primers and Arm-PCR of CDR3 regions. TCRdb re-analysed the multiplex PCR reads in MiXCR, keeping a single row per CDR3 protein. The sample has 580,000 or so distinct CDR3 sequences, about 16% seen once; the top ten hold about 12%. Deletions cut 5 bases from V and 2 bases from J, with 10 bases between. CDR3 length equals 14 residues. CDR1 is LNHDA and CDR2 is SQIVND in the germline V gene (reference sequence). These data were also filed under a second study, of T cells in Graves' hyperthyroidism and ophthalmopathy. In that study: Among the patients, aged 18 to 65, hyperthyroidism was newly diagnosed and had lasted under 2 months. Most thyroid clonotypes expanded above 0.001 appeared in blood too.

The chain has TRBV19 and TRBJ2-4, with D tentatively TRBD1 (6 bases). Sequences were derived from peripheral blood mononuclear cells (PBMCs), sampled at new diagnosis, from a patient treated with antithyroid drugs. This TCR came from a man between 18 and 29 years old with Graves disease. The CDR3 nucleotides read TGTGCCAGTAGTCCCACAGGGCCCAAAAACATTCAGTACTTC. Encoded protein: CASSPTGPKNIQYF.